The 2 T cell receptor beta chains below all came from one sample that was sequenced in a study of technical replicates of blood from a few donors. The table came from immunoSEQ multiplex PCR; TCRdb's copy has only in-frame clones and leaves some out. The sample records 65,000 to 95,000 clones, 85% to 95% being singletons. The sequencing input was T cells isolated from PBMCs. All receptors derive from a human donor in good health.

The genes are TRBV27 and TRBJ2-7; 7 bases line up with TRBD1. In germline, CDR1 is MNHEY, CDR2 SMNVEV (reference sequence). The CDR3 is made up of 15 amino acids. The J segment lost 2 bases and the V segment lost 0 bases, leaving 4 bases of the junction unmatched. This CDR3 reads CASSLSGTEPYEQYF. CDR3 sequence (DNA): TGTGCCAGCAGTTTATCGGGGACAGAGCCCTACGAGCAGTACTTC.

The V gene is TRBV30, the J gene TRBJ2-1; TRBD1 matches at 10 bases. V was clipped by 4 bases and J by 2 bases; unmatched bases: 2. CDR1 and CDR2 (germline): GTSNPN, SVGIG (reference sequence). The CDR3 contains 14 residues. The CDR3 protein is CAWMGQGTYNEQFF. The CDR3 nucleotides read TGTGCCTGGATGGGACAGGGGACCTACAATGAGCAGTTCTTC.